Presented here are 31 T cell receptor beta chains from one specimen sequenced in a study of blood T cell repertoires in COVID-19. Libraries were prepared by immunoSEQ multiplex PCR; TCRdb keeps only in-frame clonotypes and omits some of them. The repertoire holds some 200,000 clones, with 70% to 90% as singletons. Sequencing was carried out using peripheral blood. Source of these receptors: a man between 18 and 29 years old with active or convalescent COVID-19.

This chain connects TRBV28 to TRBJ2-2; 8 bases fit TRBD2. V trimming: 8 bases; J trimming: 9 bases; junction bases outside the gene matches: 8. This CDR3 contains 13 residues. The germline V gene has CDR1 MDHEN and CDR2 SYDVKM. The CDR3: CASAPGGSRELFF. Here the CDR3 DNA reads TGTGCCAGCGCACCGGGAGGGAGTAGGGAGCTGTTTTTT.

The V gene is TRBV7-8, the J gene TRBJ1-1; possible D gene TRBD1, 5 bases. V was trimmed by 1 base and J by 3 bases, leaving 12 bases between them. The CDR3 totals 15 residues. The germline V gene has CDR1 SGHVS and CDR2 FQNEAQ. For the CDR3, the DNA is TGTGCCAGCAGCTTAGTGGGGCAGTTGGACACTGAAGCTTTCTTT. Protein sequence: CASSLVGQLDTEAFF.

In this sample, this clone turned up once. This chain links TRBV7-2 with TRBJ1-1; maybe TRBD1 (6 bases). Trimming took 3 bases from V and 0 from J, leaving 11 bases between them. The CDR3 has 15 amino acids. Germline values: CDR1 SGHTA, CDR2 FQGNSA. As DNA, the CDR3 is TGTGCCAGCAGCTTCGAACAGGGACTGAACACTGAAGCTTTCTTT. Its translation is CASSFEQGLNTEAFF. Supplemented by reference TRBV7-2 and TRBJ1-1, the full variable domain reads GAGVSQSPSNKVTEKGKDVELRCDPISGHTALYWYRQSLGQGLEFLIYFQGNSAPDKSGLPSDRFSAERTGGSVSTLTIQRTQQEDSAVYLCASSFEQGLNTEAFFGQGTRLTVV.

The rearrangement joins TRBV6-6 to TRBJ2-6; 7 bases are a match to TRBD1. The trim removed 5 bases at V and 1 base at J, leaving 8 bases unmatched. This CDR3 is built from 17 residues. The germline V gene has CDR1 MNHNY and CDR2 SVGAGI (reference sequence). The CDR3 here is CASSPRQGTSGANVLTF. The CDR3 bases are TGTGCCAGCAGTCCGCGACAGGGCACGTCTGGGGCCAACGTCCTGACTTTC.

This clone was recorded only once. This chain connects TRBV5-5 to TRBJ1-2; 7 bases fit TRBD1. Trimming removed 4 bases from V and 6 bases from J; junction bases left unmatched: 9. Germline-derived CDR1 and CDR2 are SGHKS and YYEKEE (reference sequence). This CDR3 comprises 14 residues. CDR3: CASSQMTGFHGYTF. The CDR3 DNA follows: TGTGCCAGCAGCCAGATGACAGGGTTCCATGGCTACACCTTC.

The V call is TRBV4-2, the J call TRBJ1-2; 7 nucleotides agree with TRBD1. With 0 bases clipped from V and 8 bases from J, the junction kept 12 bases outside the gene matches. CDR1 and CDR2 (germline): LGHNA, YNFKEQ. The CDR3 has 16 amino acids. The CDR3 coding sequence is TGTGCCAGCAGCCAAGATCGGAGGGCAGGGGGGCAGGGCTACACCTTC. Translation gives CASSQDRRAGGQGYTF.

This chain uses TRBV28 with TRBJ1-2; possible D gene TRBD1, 5 bases. V gave up 5 bases and J gave up 8 bases, with 24 bases separating them. The CDR3 extends over 16 amino acids. CDR1 is MDHEN, CDR2 SYDVKM, per germline. This chain's CDR3 is CASSPGGPGTLWGYTF. Written as DNA, the CDR3 is TGTGCCAGCAGTCCCGGGGGTCCAGGGACTCTTTGGGGCTACACCTTC.

The count of this clone is one. This chain uses TRBV5-1 with TRBJ1-6, with 7 bases identical to TRBD1. The CDR3 covers 16 residues. J was trimmed by 9 bases and V by 0 bases; bases with no gene match: 9. Germline V CDR1 and CDR2: SGHRS, YFSETQ. CDR3 nucleotides: TGCGCCAGCAGCTTGGGGTCAGGGGGTATAGCTTCACCCCTCCACTTT. The encoded protein is CASSLGSGGIASPLHF.

CDR3 sequence (DNA): TGTGCCTGGGGCTTGAGGAGGGGGGGCTCGGATTCACCCCTCCACTTT. Translating gives CAWGLRRGGSDSPLHF. The rearrangement joins TRBV30 to TRBJ1-6; the D gene is possibly TRBD1 (6 bases). Germline loops: CDR1 GTSNPN, CDR2 SVGIG (reference sequence). V was cut by 5 bases and J by 8 bases, with 22 bases left in between. CDR3 length: 16 residues.

The chain employs TRBV7-9 and TRBJ1-4; tentatively, D is TRBD1 (5 bases). Deletions cut 8 bases from V and 3 bases from J, with 16 bases between. The CDR3 sequence is 15 residues long. Germline-derived CDR1 and CDR2 are SEHNR and FQNEAQ (reference sequence). CDR3 protein: CASGTVGGSNEKLFF. The CDR3 DNA is TGTGCCAGCGGTACCGTTGGGGGGTCTAATGAAAAACTGTTTTTT.

The chain is built from TRBV19 and TRBJ1-1, with D perhaps TRBD1 (6 bases). V was cut by 5 bases and J by 4 bases, with 17 bases left in between. The length of the CDR3 is 15 residues. The germline CDR1 and CDR2 sequences are LNHDA and SQIVND (reference sequence). In DNA form, the CDR3 reads TGTGCCAGTAGTCGCGATAAACAGGGTGGCACTGAAGCTTTCTTT. Its translation: CASSRDKQGGTEAFF.

The chain couples TRBV7-9 to TRBJ1-2; no clear D. CDR1 is SEHNR and CDR2 is FQNEAQ in the germline V gene (reference sequence). This CDR3 has 12 residues. The V and J ends lost 4 bases and 5 bases respectively, with 8 bases between them. Here the CDR3 DNA reads TGTGCCAGCAGCTCAGGAAGATATGGCTACACCTTC. It codes for CASSSGRYGYTF.

The chain carries TRBV5-1 and TRBJ2-1; 7 positions agree with TRBD1. With 4 bases clipped from V and 8 bases from J, the junction kept 18 bases outside the gene matches. In germline, CDR1 is SGHRS, CDR2 YFSETQ. CDR3 length: 17 amino acids. The CDR3 DNA is TGCGCCAGCAGCCCCCATGACTACAGGGGTGGCGTCGATGAGCAGTTCTTC. Translating it yields CASSPHDYRGGVDEQFF. Complete variable domain (other parts from reference TRBV5-1 and TRBJ2-1): KAGVTQTPRYLIKTRGQQVTLSCSPISGHRSVSWYQQTPGQGLQFLFEYFSETQRNKGNFPGRFSGRQFSNSRSEMNVSTLELGDSALYLCASSPHDYRGGVDEQFFGPGTRLTVL.

The chain uses TRBV28 and TRBJ1-3; TRBD1 is a possible D gene (5 bases). V lost 1 base to trimming and J lost 8 bases, with 18 bases between them. The germline gives CDR1 MDHEN, CDR2 SYDVKM. This CDR3 is built from 16 residues. The CDR3 region is CASSLSRDVKRDTIYF. The CDR3 DNA reads TGTGCCAGCAGTTTATCACGGGACGTAAAGCGGGACACCATATATTTT.

A single count supports this clone. The V call is TRBV2, the J call TRBJ2-7; D might be TRBD2 (6 bases). The germline V gene encodes CDR1 SNHLY and CDR2 FYNNEI. V lost 3 bases and J lost 4, with 16 bases in between. The CDR3 consists of 15 residues. The CDR3 region is CASSEGAGPPYEQYF. The DNA of the CDR3 is TGTGCCAGCAGTGAGGGAGCGGGCCCCCCTTACGAGCAGTACTTC.

Only a few counts were recorded for this clone. The chain uses TRBV10-2 and TRBJ1-5, with a tentative D call TRBD1 (5 bases). The V gene's germline CDR1 is WSHSY and CDR2 SAAADI. The CDR3 spans 13 residues. Trimming pared 6 bases from V and 3 bases from J, leaving 9 bases between. Here the CDR3 reads CASRRQYNQPQHF. CDR3 sequence (DNA): TGCGCCAGCAGAAGACAGTACAATCAGCCCCAGCATTTT.

CDR3 coding DNA: TGTGCCAGCGGGGAGACTAGCGGAACCTACGAGCAGTACTTC. It is translated as CASGETSGTYEQYF. This chain joins TRBV6-6 and TRBJ2-7; TRBD2 matches 9 bases. CDR1 is MNHNY, CDR2 SVGAGI, per germline (reference sequence). Trimming cost V 8 bases and J 2 bases; bases outside gene matches: 7. CDR3 length: 14 residues.

CDR3 region: CAWSPYSDYNEQFF. CDR3 in DNA: TGTGCCTGGAGTCCCTACTCCGACTACAATGAGCAGTTCTTC. The chain combines TRBV30 with TRBJ2-1; D is ambiguous. The V and J ends lost 2 bases and 3 bases respectively, with 11 bases between them. This CDR3 contains 14 residues. Germline V gives CDR1 GTSNPN, CDR2 SVGIG (reference sequence). Complete variable domain (other parts from reference TRBV30 and TRBJ2-1): SQTIHQWPATLVQPVGSPLSLECTVEGTSNPNLYWYRQAAGRGLQLLFYSVGIGQISSEVPQNLSASRPQDRQFILSSKKLLLSDSGFYLCAWSPYSDYNEQFFGPGTRLTVL.

This chain uses TRBV9 with TRBJ1-2; D might be TRBD1 (5 bases). The CDR3 consists of 13 residues. The germline V gene has CDR1 SGDLS and CDR2 YYNGEE. With 5 bases removed from V and 7 bases from J, the gap between germline ends came to 15 bases. The CDR3 region has the DNA TGTGCCAGCAGTGGCGGGGGAGGAACTGGCTACACCTTC. This gives the protein CASSGGGGTGYTF.

On this clone: Other DNA sequences in the sample encode the same CDR3. The chain employs TRBV19 and TRBJ2-7; tentative D call: TRBD1 (6 bases). The CDR3 runs to 12 residues. In germline, CDR1 is LNHDA, CDR2 SQIVND (reference sequence). V was trimmed by 3 bases and J by 6 bases, leaving 9 bases between them. The CDR3 is CASSIVRGEQYF. CDR3 nucleotides: TGTGCCAGTAGTATCGTCAGGGGCGAGCAGTACTTC. Based on the CDR3 plus reference TRBV19 and TRBJ2-7, the full variable domain is DGGITQSPKYLFRKEGQNVTLSCEQNLNHDAMYWYRQDPGQGLRLIYYSQIVNDFQKGDIAEGYSVSREKKESFPLTVTSAQKNPTAFYLCASSIVRGEQYFGPGTRLTVT.

The CDR3 region has the DNA TGCGCCAGCAGCCAAGAACTAGCGATTAGCACAGATACGCAGTATTTT. This codes for CASSQELAISTDTQYF. The chain recombines TRBV4-3 with TRBJ2-3, with 7 positions matching TRBD2. Germline CDR1 and CDR2: LGHNA and YSLEER. V lost 0 bases and J lost 0; bases outside the gene matches: 3. The CDR3 is 16 residues long.

The chain joins TRBV7-9 to TRBJ1-2; D might be TRBD1 (6 bases). Germline CDR1 and CDR2: SEHNR and FQNEAQ (reference sequence). The CDR3 extends over 14 amino acids. V was shortened by 5 bases and J by 3 bases, with 13 bases between the two germline ends. CDR3 region: CASSPRDTDYGYTF. CDR3 DNA: TGTGCCAGCAGCCCCCGGGACACTGACTATGGCTACACCTTC.

The V and J genes are TRBV5-4 and TRBJ2-5, with 8 positions matching TRBD1. Trimming took 4 bases from V and 3 from J; bases not matched to a gene: 8. There are 15 residues in the CDR3. Germline CDR1 and CDR2: SGHNT and YYREEE (reference sequence). The CDR3 protein is CASSRRLGQEETQYF. The CDR3 coding sequence is TGTGCCAGCAGCCGTAGGTTGGGACAGGAAGAGACCCAGTACTTC.

The rearrangement uses TRBV7-9 and TRBJ2-1, with 9 bases lining up with TRBD1. The CDR3 is 14 amino acids. Looked up from germline, CDR1 is SEHNR and CDR2 is FQNEAQ (reference sequence). The trim removed 5 bases at V and 6 bases at J, leaving 5 bases unmatched. The CDR3 loop reads CASSIQGAPNEQFF. For the CDR3, the DNA is TGTGCCAGCAGCATACAGGGGGCCCCCAATGAGCAGTTCTTC. Full variable domain (remainder filled in from reference TRBV7-9 and TRBJ2-1): DTGVSQNPRHKITKRGQNVTFRCDPISEHNRLYWYRQTLGQGPEFLTYFQNEAQLEKSRLLSDRFSAERPKGSFSTLEIQRTEQGDSAMYLCASSIQGAPNEQFFGPGTRLTVL.

This clone was detected a few times. V usage is TRBV7-9 and J usage is TRBJ2-3, with a possible D match to TRBD2 (5 bases). The CDR3 extends over 15 amino acids. Trimming removed 5 bases at V and 0 bases at J, with 12 bases between. The V gene's germline CDR1 is SEHNR and CDR2 FQNEAQ (reference sequence). DNA of the CDR3: TGTGCCAGCAGCCCACGGGGAGCTAGCACAGATACGCAGTATTTT. It codes for CASSPRGASTDTQYF.

V gene TRBV6-5 combines with J gene TRBJ1-2; D is unresolved. In germline, CDR1 is MNHEY, CDR2 SVGAGI. V shed 0 bases and J shed 6 bases, with 11 bases lying between them. There are 14 residues in the CDR3. DNA of the CDR3: TGTGCCAGCAGTTACTCGTCGCCGGGAGATGGCTACACCTTC. The encoded protein is CASSYSSPGDGYTF.

Only one count was recorded for this clone. The CDR3 region has the DNA TGTGCCGGAGGGCTTGGGAGTGGCAATCAGCCCCAGCATTTT. Translating it yields CAGGLGSGNQPQHF. The chain couples TRBV28 to TRBJ1-5; D is ambiguous. CDR3 size: 14 residues. Trimming cost V 11 bases and J 2 bases, with 16 bases left between them. In germline, CDR1 is MDHEN, CDR2 SYDVKM. Drawing the rest from reference TRBV28 and TRBJ1-5, the complete variable domain is DVKVTQSSRYLVKRTGEKVFLECVQDMDHENMFWYRQDPGLGLRLIYFSYDVKMKEKGDIPEGYSVSREKKERFSLILESASTNQTSMYLCAGGLGSGNQPQHFGDGTRLSIL.

The V and J genes are TRBV9 and TRBJ2-2; 7 bases map to TRBD1. Trimming removed 3 bases from V and 3 bases from J; junction bases left unmatched: 2. The CDR3 totals 14 residues. The germline CDR1 and CDR2 sequences are SGDLS and YYNGEE. CDR3 protein: CASSETGDTGELFF. CDR3 DNA: TGTGCCAGCAGCGAAACAGGGGACACCGGGGAGCTGTTTTTT.

This clone was picked up a small number of times. The V call is TRBV6-5, the J call TRBJ2-7; 7 bases align to TRBD1. From germline, CDR1 is MNHEY and CDR2 SVGAGI. The CDR3 loop spans 12 amino acids. J lost 8 bases, V lost 5 bases, and 6 bases had no gene match. The CDR3 DNA is TGTGCCAGCAGTCACGACAGGGTTCAGCAGTACTTC. Its protein product is CASSHDRVQQYF.

The J gene is TRBJ1-2, the V gene TRBV6-5, with 8 bases identical to TRBD1. J was trimmed by 6 bases and V by 6 bases; bases with no gene match: 9. Germline V gene data show CDR1 as MNHEY and CDR2 as SVGAGI. The CDR3 is 14 amino acids. This CDR3 reads CASSNFRGRNGYTF. The CDR3 DNA reads TGTGCCAGCAGCAACTTCAGGGGGCGAAATGGCTACACCTTC.

The chain carries TRBV7-9 and TRBJ2-3; 11 bases fit TRBD2. J lost 5 bases, V lost 5 bases, and 3 bases had no gene match. Germline values: CDR1 SEHNR, CDR2 FQNEAQ (reference sequence). The CDR3 has 14 residues. The CDR3 DNA follows: TGTGCCAGCAGCCCTAGCGGGGGGCAAGATACGCAGTATTTT. The encoded protein is CASSPSGGQDTQYF.